The clone carrying this T cell receptor (beta chain) has only one observation. This sample is drawn from a study of blood T cells in healthy people across ages. Germline CDR1 is SGHTA and CDR2 is FQGNSA. V lost 2 bases to trimming and J lost 4 bases, with 9 bases between them. This CDR3 comprises 13 residues. PCR was performed a second time for about 7 to 11 cycles using a sample-barcoded 5' primer and a J-beta primer mix. TCRdb redid the calling of the 5' RACE reads with MiXCR, one entry per CDR3 protein. The profile shows roughly 1.7 million distinct CDR3 sequences, roughly 32% of them singletons. The sequence was collected from a woman aged 25 to 39 in good health. Source material: blood. The V gene is TRBV7-2, the J gene TRBJ2-7; D uncertain. The CDR3 bases are TGTGCCAGCAGCTTACAGCCAGATTACGAGCAGTACTTC. Its protein is CASSLQPDYEQYF.